One TCR beta chain is described in this entry. This entry comes from a study of blood T cell repertoires in COVID-19. For the study at large: T cells, B-cell-depleted T cells, or PBMCs provided the cDNA or gDNA that served as material.

Assay: immunoSEQ multiplex PCR; the TCRdb copy retains only in-frame clones and omits some. The repertoire has roughly 90,000 clones, 85% of them found once; the top ten carry about 38%. The CDR3 totals 16 residues. V was cut by 4 bases and J by 8 bases, with 20 bases left in between. Germline CDR1 and CDR2: KGHDR and SFDVKD. The sequence was collected from a man older than 75 with acute or convalescent COVID-19. Specimen: peripheral blood. This sequence joins TRBV24-1 and TRBJ2-1, with D tentatively TRBD2 (5 bases). The chain's CDR3 is CATSDPGPPGFYEQFF. CDR3 nucleotides: TGTGCCACCAGTGACCCCGGGCCACCGGGGTTCTATGAGCAGTTCTTC.